Following are 10 T cell receptor beta chains from one sample sequenced in a study of OX40 agonist ivuxolimab in advanced cancers. Measured with immunoSEQ multiplex PCR; TCRdb has only the in-frame clones, and not every one. The data contain 15,000 to 20,000 clones, over 75% of them seen just once; the ten biggest clones take up 35% to 50%. The sample here was CD4+ or CD8+ T cells sorted from blood, taken in a trial of the OX40 agonist ivuxolimab. Receptor source: an adult with an advanced solid tumor such as melanoma, head and neck, liver or kidney cancer.

The gene calls are TRBV29-1 and TRBJ2-7; 7 bases fit TRBD2. The germline V gene has CDR1 SQVTM and CDR2 ANQGSEA. J gave up 6 bases and V 4 bases, and 6 bases lay outside the gene matches. The CDR3 is 12 residues long. The CDR3 sequence is CSVGSGGTEQYF. The DNA for the CDR3 is TGCAGCGTTGGGTCGGGAGGCACCGAGCAGTACTTC.

This clone was seen a few times. The chain joins TRBV9 to TRBJ2-1, with 8 bases matching TRBD2. CDR1 is SGDLS and CDR2 is YYNGEE in the germline V gene. Trimming at V came to 0 bases and at J to 5 bases, leaving 10 bases not matched to a gene. The CDR3 has 17 amino acids. The CDR3 DNA follows: TGTGCCAGCAGCGTAGCTGGATCGGGGGGGATCAACAATGAGCAGTTCTTC. Amino acids: CASSVAGSGGINNEQFF.

The genes are TRBV11-2 and TRBJ2-2; D unresolved. CDR3 length equals 15 residues. V lost 1 base and J 1 base, leaving 7 bases between the germline ends. Germline CDR1 SGHAT, CDR2 FQNNGV. The CDR3 protein is CASSLGRKNTGELFF. The CDR3 nucleotides read TGTGCCAGCAGCTTAGGACGGAAGAACACCGGGGAGCTGTTTTTT.

The chain joins TRBV5-1 to TRBJ2-7, with D possibly TRBD1 on 6 matching bases. The V end lost 4 bases, the J end lost 3 bases, and 26 bases lay between the germline ends. This CDR3 has 18 amino acids. Germline CDR1 is SGHRS and CDR2 is YFSETQ. CDR3 in DNA: TGCGCCAGCAGCAGCGCCGGACAGTGGCTAATTCCCGGCTACGAGCAGTACTTC. Translated: CASSSAGQWLIPGYEQYF.

The chain carries TRBV10-3 and TRBJ1-3, with a tentative D call TRBD1 (5 bases). V was trimmed by 9 bases and J by 2 bases, leaving 8 bases between them. This CDR3 contains 12 residues. CDR1 is ENHRY, CDR2 SYGVKD, per germline. CDR3 DNA: TGTGCCATTTGGGGGACTGGAAACACCATATATTTT. This encodes CAIWGTGNTIYF.

V and J are TRBV27 and TRBJ1-5, with a weak D call TRBD1 (5 bases). This CDR3 comprises 14 residues. V lost 3 bases and J lost 1, with 7 bases in between. Germline V gene lookup returns CDR1 MNHEY and CDR2 SMNVEV (reference sequence). The CDR3 reads CASSLTASNQPQHF. As DNA, the CDR3 is TGTGCCAGCAGTTTGACAGCAAGCAATCAGCCCCAGCATTTT.

The chain recombines TRBV5-5 with TRBJ1-1; 8 bases align to TRBD1. CDR3 length equals 14 residues. Trimming cost V 6 bases and J 2 bases; bases outside gene matches: 6. Germline V gene sequence: CDR1 SGHKS, CDR2 YYEKEE (reference sequence). The chain's CDR3 is CASTPQGDNTEAFF. The CDR3 DNA reads TGTGCCAGCACCCCACAGGGGGACAACACTGAAGCTTTCTTT.

This clone was observed a few times. This sequence joins TRBV12-5 and TRBJ1-1; 9 nucleotides align to TRBD1. Germline V gives CDR1 LGHNT, CDR2 FRNRAP. The CDR3 sequence is 14 residues long. The junction had 5 bases not matched to a gene; V was cut back by 5 bases and J by 4 bases. The CDR3 DNA reads TGTGCTAGTGGTCCCGGGACAGGGATCACTGAAGCTTTCTTT. Its translation: CASGPGTGITEAFF.

The genes are TRBV29-1 and TRBJ2-7; D call uncertain. Germline V gene lookup returns CDR1 SQVTM and CDR2 ANQGSEA. Between the trimmed V and J ends, which lost 3 bases and 0 bases, there was a span of 9 bases. The CDR3 contains 13 residues. The CDR3 loop reads CSVDGTDSYEQYF. The DNA of the CDR3 is TGCAGCGTTGACGGCACGGACTCCTACGAGCAGTACTTC.

J is TRBJ2-7 and V is TRBV18; TRBD1 matches at 8 bases. The trim removed 2 bases at V and 2 bases at J, leaving 2 bases unmatched. Germline V gene data show CDR1 as KGHSH and CDR2 as LQKENI. The CDR3 consists of 14 residues. The DNA for the CDR3 is TGTGCCAGCTCACCATGGGACAGGCCCTACGAGCAGTACTTC. As protein: CASSPWDRPYEQYF.